Only a few counts were recorded for the clone carrying this T cell receptor (beta chain). This specimen belongs to a study of blood T cell repertoires in COVID-19. Study overall: Sample material is recorded as cDNA or gDNA derived from T cells, B-cell-depleted T cells, or PBMCs.

Original processing methods: Reference gene primer amplification yielded estimated nucleated cell counts. Assay: immunoSEQ multiplex PCR; the TCRdb copy retains only in-frame clones and omits some. The V and J calls and clone size are taken from that table; D and trimming were inferred from the DNA. The sample shows 60,000 to 80,000 clones, 85% to 90% of them seen only once. Seattle patients were enrolled during active infection and followed longitudinally. The CDR3 sequence is 13 residues long. Trimming took 3 bases from V and 4 from J, leaving 12 bases between them. Germline V gene lookup returns CDR1 GTSNPN and CDR2 SVGIG (reference sequence).

The sequence was obtained from a woman aged 55-69 years with COVID-19, enrolled during active disease. V gene TRBV30 combines with J gene TRBJ1-1; D possibly corresponds to TRBD1 (5 bases). Sequencing used peripheral blood. The CDR3 is CAWSRLGGTEAFF. The CDR3 DNA follows: TGTGCCTGGAGCCGACTGGGGGGCACTGAAGCTTTCTTT.